This T cell receptor (beta chain) was recovered during a study of cytomegalovirus exposure and HLA in healthy donors. Notes on this clone: The antigen is undetermined.

Primers for the PCR totalled 60 Vbeta and 13 Jbeta. Repertoires were generated with immunoSEQ multiplex PCR, while TCRdb's copy carries only in-frame clones and drops some. Found here are roughly 100,000 clones, more than 70% of them singletons; the top ten hold 2.5%. Study results and limitations: Cytomegalovirus association was listed for around 180 TCR beta chains. Because they were indistinguishable, some V segments, including TRBV6-2 and TRBV6-3, were excluded. Many donors shared some public TCRs, even though most TCR sequences were rare. TCR beta sequences reportedly predicted the HLA-A and HLA-B alleles of most subjects accurately.

Germline V gene lookup returns CDR1 SNHLY and CDR2 FYNNEI. The CDR3 runs 14 residues. Trimming removed 2 bases at V and 7 bases at J, with 14 bases between. Sequencing input: PBMCs. This chain uses TRBV2 with TRBJ2-5; tentatively, D is TRBD2 (5 bases). The sequence came from a man in his forties in good health and CMV-seronegative. The CDR3 protein is CASSELRVEGTQYF. The CDR3 nucleotides read TGTGCCAGCAGTGAATTGCGGGTGGAAGGGACCCAGTACTTC.